Listed below are T cell receptor beta chains from one sample, sequenced in a study of T cells after yellow fever vaccination. One entry per CDR3 protein, called by TCRdb with MiXCR from the 5' RACE reads. Seen here are some 320,000 distinct CDR3 sequences, 8.7% observed once, and the top ten hold more than 15%. The sample in question was PBMCs, obtained on the day of the first yellow fever vaccination. The source is a man aged 18 to 30 who received the YFV17D yellow fever vaccine. The CDR3 runs from the conserved cysteine through the conserved F or W. The D gene is left open where the match is weak. Expanded clones are given a class, and other clones once, few, many or no size at all.

CDR3nt	CDR3aa	j_gene	d_gene	abundance	v_gene
TGTGCCAGCAGCTCCCGCGTCGGACAGCTTAATGAAAAACTGTTTTTT	CASSSRVGQLNEKLFF	TRBJ1-4	.	.	TRBV7-9
TGTGCCAGCAGCCAAGTTTACCCGGGACAGGCATCTGGGGCCAACGTCCTGACTTTC	CASSQVYPGQASGANVLTF	TRBJ2-6	TRBD1	few	TRBV4-2
TGTGCCAGCAGCATCTGGACAGGCACAGATACGCAGTATTTT	CASSIWTGTDTQYF	TRBJ2-3	.	.	TRBV5-6
TGTGCCAGCAGCTTAGCTGGGACGGGCTATGGCTACACCTTC	CASSLAGTGYGYTF	TRBJ1-2	.	many	TRBV7-8
TGCAGCGTGGAACGGGGGGGTGGAACAGATACGCAGTATTTT	CSVERGGGTDTQYF	TRBJ2-3	TRBD2	.	TRBV29-1
TGCAGCGTTGAATTAGCGGGACCCTACAATGAGCAGTTCTTC	CSVELAGPYNEQFF	TRBJ2-1	TRBD2	many	TRBV29-1
TGCAGCGTAACCGGACAGGGGGATCAGCCCCAGCATTTT	CSVTGQGDQPQHF	TRBJ1-5	TRBD1	few	TRBV29-1
TGCGCCAGCAGACTCCAGGGAGGCTTCACAGATACGCAGTATTTT	CASRLQGGFTDTQYF	TRBJ2-3	.	.	TRBV4-3
TGTGCCAGCAGCGTAGTGGTGGGAAGCACAGATACGCAGTATTTT	CASSVVVGSTDTQYF	TRBJ2-3	.	few	TRBV9
TGTGCCAGCGCCCGCCTAGGGACAGGAGGGTTCGGCGAGCAGTACTTC	CASARLGTGGFGEQYF	TRBJ2-7	TRBD1	few	TRBV7-2
TGTGCCAGCAGCCAAAACTTGGGGTATGGCTACACCTTC	CASSQNLGYGYTF	TRBJ1-2	.	.	TRBV27
TGTGCCAGCAGTTGGGACAGGGCTGGAAACACCATATATTTT	CASSWDRAGNTIYF	TRBJ1-3	TRBD1	few	TRBV6-5
TGCAGAGTACCGGCGGGGGGAGATACGCAGTATTTT	CRVPAGGDTQYF	TRBJ2-3	TRBD2	.	TRBV20-1
TGTGCCAGCAGCTTATACTTCGCAGGGCTGAGGGATACGCAGTATTTT	CASSLYFAGLRDTQYF	TRBJ2-3	.	few	TRBV7-9
TGTGCCAGCAGGGGTCGGTGGACAGGGGCTGATGGCTACACCTTC	CASRGRWTGADGYTF	TRBJ1-2	TRBD1	few	TRBV7-9
TGCAGTGCTAAGTCTCGCGTGGGGTCCTATAATTCACCCCTCCACTTT	CSAKSRVGSYNSPLHF	TRBJ1-6	.	few	TRBV20-1
TGCGCCAGCAGCATCGGGACAGTTGATACCTACGAGCAGTACTTC	CASSIGTVDTYEQYF	TRBJ2-7	TRBD1	few	TRBV5-1
TGTGCCAGCAGCTTCGGGGACAGCCATAAAAAACTGTTTTTT	CASSFGDSHKKLFF	TRBJ1-4	TRBD1	.	TRBV7-2
TGCACCGGTGGGTCTCAGGGAAGGGCTGAGCAGTTCTTC	CTGGSQGRAEQFF	TRBJ2-1	.	few	TRBV29-1
TGTGCCAGCAGCTTACAGACGGGTCAGCCCCAGCATTTT	CASSLQTGQPQHF	TRBJ1-5	.	few	TRBV7-2
TGCAGCGTTGACTTAGGGGGAAACACCATATATTTT	CSVDLGGNTIYF	TRBJ1-3	.	few	TRBV29-1
TGTGCCAGCAGCTGGGGGCTTGGAGATACGCAGTATTTT	CASSWGLGDTQYF	TRBJ2-3	.	many	TRBV11-2
TGTGCCAGCACCGGGACCAACGTTAACAATGAGCAGTTCTTC	CASTGTNVNNEQFF	TRBJ2-1	.	few	TRBV12-3/TRBV12-4
TGCGCCAGCAGCCAACAGGGAGGGGGCACTGAAGCTTTCTTT	CASSQQGGGTEAFF	TRBJ1-1	.	few	TRBV4-3
TGTGCCAGCAGCGTTAGCGGGGGGTCCACAGATACGCAGTATTTT	CASSVSGGSTDTQYF	TRBJ2-3	TRBD2	.	TRBV9
TGCGCCAGCAAACGACCGGACGAGACCCAGTACTTC	CASKRPDETQYF	TRBJ2-5	.	.	TRBV10-1
TGTGCCACAGGGGGCTATGAGACCCAGTACTTC	CATGGYETQYF	TRBJ2-5	TRBD1	.	TRBV6-5
TGTGCCACCAGCAGAATAAAGGGGCGGAATGAGCAGTTCTTC	CATSRIKGRNEQFF	TRBJ2-1	.	few	TRBV15
TGCGCCAGCAGCCAAGATGACAGGGACAATCAGCCCCAGCATTTT	CASSQDDRDNQPQHF	TRBJ1-5	TRBD1	few	TRBV4-3
TGTGCCAGCAGCCCGGGACAGCGCTATGGCTACACCTTC	CASSPGQRYGYTF	TRBJ1-2	TRBD1	.	TRBV5-5
TGCGCCAGCAGCCCTTTGGGAGACAGGGGTTATGGCTACACCTTC	CASSPLGDRGYGYTF	TRBJ1-2	TRBD1	.	TRBV5-1
TGTGCCAGCAGCTTACCGGGCAATGAGCAGTTCTTC	CASSLPGNEQFF	TRBJ2-1	.	many	TRBV7-9
TGTGCCAGCCGGAGAATAGGGACTCAAGAGACCCAGTACTTC	CASRRIGTQETQYF	TRBJ2-5	.	few	TRBV27
TGTGCCAGCACCCTGAGAAAGGGGTATAGCAATCAGCCCCAGCATTTT	CASTLRKGYSNQPQHF	TRBJ1-5	.	few	TRBV6-1
TGTGCCAGCAGCCGAGAGAGTGGGGAAAAACTGTTTTTT	CASSRESGEKLFF	TRBJ1-4	.	many	TRBV7-2
TGTGCCAGCTCCGGGACAGAGAAGATGAACACTGAAGCTTTCTTT	CASSGTEKMNTEAFF	TRBJ1-1	TRBD1	few	TRBV7-9
TGCAGTGCTAGAGCGGGATTGCCCCAAGAGACCCAGTACTTC	CSARAGLPQETQYF	TRBJ2-5	.	few	TRBV20-1
TGTGCCAGCAGCTCGGGACTAGTCCCAGATACGCAGTATTTT	CASSSGLVPDTQYF	TRBJ2-3	TRBD2	few	TRBV9
TGCGCCAGCAGCCCCCTGGCGAGTTTAGCGGATACGCAGTATTTT	CASSPLASLADTQYF	TRBJ2-3	.	few	TRBV5-1
TGTGCCATCAGACCGGGACAAATAACCAGTTCAGGCACAGATACGCAGTATTTT	CAIRPGQITSSGTDTQYF	TRBJ2-3	.	.	TRBV10-3
TGTTCCAGCTCGCACGGACAGGGTGAAAACTATGGCTACACCTTC	CSSSHGQGENYGYTF	TRBJ1-2	TRBD1	.	TRBV18
TGTGCCAGCAGCTTAACGTCGCAGGCCCCCACGCAGTATTTT	CASSLTSQAPTQYF	TRBJ2-3	.	.	TRBV7-3
TGTGCCAGCAGCTTAGGGCCAGCTTTTCAAGAGACCCAGTACTTC	CASSLGPAFQETQYF	TRBJ2-5	.	many	TRBV7-2
TGTGCCAGCAGTTCTAGAGATACGCAGTATTTT	CASSSRDTQYF	TRBJ2-3	.	many	TRBV12-3/TRBV12-4
TGTGCCAGCAGCCAAGATTTGCGGGGGGACAGCTATGGCTACACCTTC	CASSQDLRGDSYGYTF	TRBJ1-2	TRBD1	many	TRBV4-2
TGTGCCAGCAGTTACTCGAACCAGGGGCACGAGCAGTACTTC	CASSYSNQGHEQYF	TRBJ2-7	.	.	TRBV6-2/TRBV6-3
TGTGCCAGCAGTGCCGGGACAGGGTATACCTACGAGCAGTACTTC	CASSAGTGYTYEQYF	TRBJ2-7	TRBD1	many	TRBV27
TGTGCCAGCTCCGAGGGACAGCTCTACATGAACACTGAAGCTTTCTTT	CASSEGQLYMNTEAFF	TRBJ1-1	TRBD1	many	TRBV18
TGTGCCAGCAGTTTTGGAGGGGGGGCCGGATATGAGCAGTTCTTC	CASSFGGGAGYEQFF	TRBJ2-1	.	.	TRBV12-3/TRBV12-4
TGCGCCAGCAGCTTTCCTACCAGTGGGAATGAGCAGTTCTTC	CASSFPTSGNEQFF	TRBJ2-1	.	few	TRBV5-1
TGTGCCAGCAGCAAAAATGCTTTTAACTATGGCTACACCTTC	CASSKNAFNYGYTF	TRBJ1-2	.	few	TRBV21-1
TGTGCCAGCAGTTCAGTGGTTGATCAGCCCCAGCATTTT	CASSSVVDQPQHF	TRBJ1-5	.	.	TRBV27
TGTGCCAGCAGCGCCGGGACACACGCCTACGAGCAGTACTTC	CASSAGTHAYEQYF	TRBJ2-7	.	many	TRBV9
TGTGCCAGCACCCCAGAACAGGCTACCTATGGCTACACCTTC	CASTPEQATYGYTF	TRBJ1-2	.	.	TRBV12-3/TRBV12-4
TGTGCCAGCAGCTCGGGTTCAGGGACAGGGGCTTATTCACCCCTCCACTTT	CASSSGSGTGAYSPLHF	TRBJ1-6	TRBD1	few	TRBV7-2
TGTGCCAGCACCTTAGCGGGGGGGTGGACAGATACGCAGTATTTT	CASTLAGGWTDTQYF	TRBJ2-3	TRBD2	few	TRBV5-6
TGTGCCAGCAGTTTCGGACAGGGAGAAAACTATGGCTACACCTTC	CASSFGQGENYGYTF	TRBJ1-2	TRBD1	.	TRBV12-3/TRBV12-4
TGTGCCAGCAGCGCCCCAGGGGATTCTGGGGCCAACGTCCTGACTTTC	CASSAPGDSGANVLTF	TRBJ2-6	.	.	TRBV9
TGTGCCAGCTCAGAATGGCAGGGCGAGAGGAATGAGCAGTTCTTC	CASSEWQGERNEQFF	TRBJ2-1	.	few	TRBV18